The clone carrying this TCR beta chain occurred a few times. Its antigen is unknown. This specimen comes from a study of cytomegalovirus exposure and HLA in healthy donors. Broader study findings: Altogether, some 170 TCR beta chains were recorded as cytomegalovirus-associated. Earlier analysis looked at TCR beta V segments, and most were productive about 90% or about 30% of the time. Some V segments could not be told apart, so they were left out, TRBV6-2 and TRBV6-3 among them. A later analysis linked about 17,000 TCR beta sequences to HLA alleles at 0.05 false discovery rate.

The V gene lost 1 base and the J gene lost 2 bases, with 9 bases spanning the gap. This CDR3 is built from 14 residues. CDR1 and CDR2 (germline): MDHEN, SYDVKM. A multiplex PCR was run with 60 Vbeta primers and 13 Jbeta primers. Produced via immunoSEQ multiplex PCR; TCRdb's table is partial and in-frame only. The sample lists about 200,000 clones; about four fifths were seen once. This TCR derives from a male donor in good health and CMV-seropositive. The rearrangement links TRBV28 to TRBJ2-7; no definite D call. Input material: PBMCs. CDR3 sequence: CASSLSPPAYEQYF. As DNA, the CDR3 is TGTGCCAGCAGTTTATCTCCTCCGGCCTACGAGCAGTACTTC. Combining the CDR3 with reference TRBV28 and TRBJ2-7 gives the whole variable domain DVKVTQSSRYLVKRTGEKVFLECVQDMDHENMFWYRQDPGLGLRLIYFSYDVKMKEKGDIPEGYSVSREKKERFSLILESASTNQTSMYLCASSLSPPAYEQYFGPGTRLTVT.